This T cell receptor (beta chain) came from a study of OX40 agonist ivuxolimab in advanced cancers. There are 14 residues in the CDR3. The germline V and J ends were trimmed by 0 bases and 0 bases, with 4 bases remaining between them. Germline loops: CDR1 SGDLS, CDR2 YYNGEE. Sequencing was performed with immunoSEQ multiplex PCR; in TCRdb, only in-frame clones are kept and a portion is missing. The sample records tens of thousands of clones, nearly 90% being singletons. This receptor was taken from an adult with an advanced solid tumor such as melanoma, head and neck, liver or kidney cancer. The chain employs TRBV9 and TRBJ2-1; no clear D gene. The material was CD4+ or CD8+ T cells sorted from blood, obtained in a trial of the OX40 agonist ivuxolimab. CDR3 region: CASSVGSSYNEQFF. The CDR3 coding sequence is TGTGCCAGCAGCGTAGGGAGCTCCTACAATGAGCAGTTCTTC.